This entry lists 30 T cell receptor beta chains sequenced from one sample in a study of Ad26.COV2.S vaccination and SARS-CoV-2 variants (dated by TCRdb to the early 2020s). The library was generated by the immunoSEQ multiplex PCR assay. Sourced from immuneACCESS, this table was stored by TCRdb with only in-frame sequences that have V and J called. A share of the clones is absent; for the studies checked, an unresolved V gene accounts for under half, and the remainder has no known explanation. For this sample there are around 320,000 clones; about 82% appear just once. More than 1.5% of the sample is in the top ten clones. The sample's treatment or condition label, in plain terms: about 20 received Ad26.COV2.S at low or high dose, single or two shots; 5 received placebo; per-sample allocation not given. For vaccine and placebo recipients, repertoires were sequenced using samples collected on day 63 after the first injection.

Here the sequenced sample was peripheral blood, taken in a trial of Ad26.COV2.S vaccine versus placebo. The receptors were sampled from a person aged 18-65 years who received the Ad26.COV2.S COVID-19 vaccine or a placebo.

This chain uses TRBV7-9 with TRBJ1-2; no definite D call. Deletions cut 2 bases from V and 6 bases from J, with 13 bases between. Germline values: CDR1 SEHNR, CDR2 FQNEAQ (reference sequence). The CDR3 consists of 14 residues. In nucleotides, the CDR3 is TGTGCCAGCAGCTTATCGGCAGGTGGGGATGGCTACACCTTC. Translation: CASSLSAGGDGYTF. The whole variable domain, remainder taken from reference TRBV7-9 and TRBJ1-2, is DTGVSQNPRHKITKRGQNVTFRCDPISEHNRLYWYRQTLGQGPEFLTYFQNEAQLEKSRLLSDRFSAERPKGSFSTLEIQRTEQGDSAMYLCASSLSAGGDGYTFGSGTRLTVV.

The chain links TRBV5-6 to TRBJ1-4; TRBD1 matches 8 bases. The CDR3 is 13 amino acids. Germline V gene lookup returns CDR1 SGHDT and CDR2 YYEEEE. V trimming: 2 bases; J trimming: 8 bases; junction bases outside the gene matches: 2. The CDR3 loop is CASSFGTGEKLFF. For the CDR3, the DNA is TGTGCCAGCAGCTTCGGGACAGGAGAAAAACTGTTTTTT.

The V call is TRBV7-8, the J call TRBJ2-2; D is possibly TRBD1 (5 bases). This CDR3 has 12 amino acids. V was clipped by 6 bases and J by 7 bases, with 9 bases between them. In germline, CDR1 is SGHVS, CDR2 FQNEAQ. The CDR3 region is CASSRQRGELFF. CDR3 bases: TGTGCCAGCAGTCGACAGCGCGGGGAGCTGTTTTTT.

The chain is built from TRBV9 and TRBJ1-1; 7 nucleotides align to TRBD1. Germline V gene lookup returns CDR1 SGDLS and CDR2 YYNGEE. The V segment lost 0 bases and the J segment 7 bases; nucleotides outside the gene matches: 9. The CDR3 consists of 15 residues. The CDR3 sequence: CASSVEGQSQFEAFF. The CDR3 DNA reads TGTGCCAGCAGCGTAGAGGGACAGTCCCAATTTGAAGCTTTCTTT.

This clone appeared once. The chain joins TRBV6-2 or TRBV6-3 to TRBJ2-1; D is uncertain. V was trimmed by 5 bases and J by 15 bases, leaving 17 bases between them. Germline-derived CDR1 and CDR2 are MNHEY and SVGEGT. This CDR3 contains 12 residues. The CDR3 protein is CASSPKLLGGFF. CDR3 bases: TGTGCCAGCAGTCCCAAACTCCTTGGCGGGTTCTTC.

The J gene is TRBJ2-3, the V gene TRBV3-1 (or the pseudogene TRBV3-2); D gene ambiguous. The V end was cut by 6 bases, the J end by 14 bases, with 18 bases between. The CDR3 covers 12 residues. Looked up from germline, CDR1 is LGHDT and CDR2 is YNNKEL (reference sequence). CDR3 bases: TGTGCCAGCAGTCGACCGGACGGCCGTCGGTATTTT. Its translation: CASSRPDGRRYF.

This chain uses TRBV11-2 with TRBJ1-1, with D perhaps TRBD1 (5 bases). Germline values: CDR1 SGHAT, CDR2 FQNNGV. The length of the CDR3 is 17 residues. V lost 3 bases to trimming and J lost 0 bases, with 17 bases between them. The CDR3 here is CASSFPRGGPMNTEAFF. As DNA, the CDR3 is TGTGCCAGCAGCTTCCCCCGGGGGGGACCGATGAACACTGAAGCTTTCTTT.

The chain uses TRBV19 and TRBJ2-2; 7 nucleotides agree with TRBD1. Trimming removed 7 bases from V and 4 bases from J; junction bases left unmatched: 6. The CDR3 is 14 amino acids. Germline V gene data show CDR1 as LNHDA and CDR2 as SQIVND (reference sequence). The CDR3 bases are TGTGCCAGTACCTGGGACAGAGGCACCGGGGAGCTGTTTTTT. Translated: CASTWDRGTGELFF.

This chain uses TRBV9 with TRBJ2-7, with 11 bases fitting TRBD2. CDR1 is SGDLS, CDR2 YYNGEE, per germline. V was pared by 2 bases and J by 2 bases, with 0 bases of the junction left unmatched. This CDR3 spans 14 amino acids. This CDR3 is CASSVTSGAYEQYF. CDR3 in DNA: TGTGCCAGCAGCGTGACTAGCGGGGCCTACGAGCAGTACTTC.

The chain joins TRBV6-2 or TRBV6-3 to TRBJ1-1, with 10 bases matching TRBD1. The CDR3 is 18 residues long. Per the germline V gene, CDR1 is MNHEY and CDR2 is SVGEGT. Trimming at V came to 2 bases and at J to 3 bases, leaving 12 bases not matched to a gene. CDR3 in amino acids: CASSYEDRGLGGHTEAFF. CDR3 DNA sequence: TGTGCCAGCAGTTACGAAGACAGGGGGCTCGGGGGTCACACTGAAGCTTTCTTT.

The chain has TRBV7-2 and TRBJ1-1, with TRBD1 matching over 9 bases. The CDR3 length is 14 residues. The germline CDR1 and CDR2 sequences are SGHTA and FQGNSA. J lost 10 bases, V lost 5 bases, and 11 bases had no gene match. The DNA of the CDR3 is TGTGCCAGCAGCATAAGCCGGGACAGGGACGGAGCTTTCTTT. Residues: CASSISRDRDGAFF.

CDR3 residues: CASSVGGWAGVGNTIYF. CDR3 sequence (DNA): TGTGCCAGCAGCGTAGGTGGATGGGCAGGGGTTGGAAACACCATATATTTT. The chain couples TRBV9 to TRBJ1-3, with D tentatively TRBD1 (6 bases). V shed 0 bases and J shed 3 bases, with 16 bases lying between them. The length of the CDR3 is 17 residues. Germline-derived CDR1 and CDR2 are SGDLS and YYNGEE.

The gene calls are TRBV30 and TRBJ1-3; D is ambiguous. Per the germline V gene, CDR1 is GTSNPN and CDR2 is SVGIG (reference sequence). V was clipped by 5 bases and J by 4 bases, with 6 bases between them. The CDR3 totals 11 residues. The CDR3 spells CAWGNGNTIYF. CDR3 DNA: TGTGCCTGGGGGAACGGAAACACCATATATTTT.

This rearrangement joins TRBV19 to TRBJ2-2; 8 nucleotides align to TRBD1. V lost 2 bases to trimming and J lost 4 bases; unmatched junction nucleotides: 3. This CDR3 region has 15 residues. In germline, CDR1 is LNHDA, CDR2 SQIVND (reference sequence). CDR3 sequence: CASSIIQGGTGELFF. The CDR3 nucleotides read TGTGCCAGTAGTATAATACAGGGGGGCACCGGGGAGCTGTTTTTT.

This rearrangement joins TRBV30 to TRBJ1-3; the D gene is possibly TRBD1 (6 bases). This CDR3 region has 14 residues. V lost 2 bases and J lost 2, with 10 bases in between. Germline V gene sequence: CDR1 GTSNPN, CDR2 SVGIG (reference sequence). Written as DNA, the CDR3 is TGTGCCTGGAGTCTATACAGGGCTGGAAACACCATATATTTT. This gives the protein CAWSLYRAGNTIYF.

The J gene is TRBJ1-1, the V gene TRBV5-5, with 12 bases aligning to TRBD1. J was trimmed by 2 bases and V by 7 bases; bases with no gene match: 9. Germline V lookup: CDR1 SGHKS, CDR2 YYEKEE (reference sequence). The CDR3 length is 16 residues. CDR3 nucleotide sequence: TGTGCCAGCCACTCCGCGGGACAGGGGGCAAACACTGAAGCTTTCTTT. This codes for CASHSAGQGANTEAFF.

This sequence joins TRBV2 and TRBJ1-2, with D possibly being TRBD1 (5 bases). The CDR3 totals 18 residues. The germline gives CDR1 SNHLY, CDR2 FYNNEI. Deletions cut 2 bases from V and 2 bases from J, with 21 bases between. CDR3 loop: CASSEFFGGSRVNYGYTF. CDR3 coding DNA: TGTGCCAGCAGTGAATTTTTCGGGGGGTCACGCGTAAACTATGGCTACACCTTC.

CDR3 protein: CASTPGGSTDTQYF. DNA of the CDR3: TGTGCCAGCACCCCGGGAGGTAGCACAGATACGCAGTATTTT. The genes are TRBV7-9 and TRBJ2-3; the match to TRBD2 covers 7 bases. The V gene end was trimmed by 7 bases and the J gene end by 0 bases; junction bases not matched to a gene: 4. This CDR3 comprises 14 residues. Germline CDR1 and CDR2: SEHNR and FQNEAQ (reference sequence).

This clone was picked up one time. The chain couples TRBV5-5 to TRBJ1-3; D is ambiguous. Germline CDR1 reads SGHKS; CDR2 reads YYEKEE (reference sequence). This CDR3 spans 15 amino acids. Trimming cost V 0 bases and J 0 bases, with 7 bases left between them. The CDR3 region is CASSLAGNSGNTIYF. As DNA, the CDR3 is TGTGCCAGCAGCTTGGCGGGCAACTCTGGAAACACCATATATTTT.

The gene calls are TRBV25-1 and TRBJ2-7, with D perhaps matching TRBD1 (7 bases). The CDR3 is 12 residues long. Per the germline V gene, CDR1 is MGHDK and CDR2 is SYGVNS. With 6 bases removed from V and 6 bases from J, the gap between germline ends came to 12 bases. The CDR3 DNA is TGTGCCAGCAGGGGGCAGGGGGGCGAGCAGTACTTC. Translated: CASRGQGGEQYF.

The chain is built from TRBV10-3 and TRBJ2-1, with 9 bases that match TRBD1. The CDR3 covers 16 residues. Trimming took 9 bases from V and 6 from J; bases not matched to a gene: 15. The germline gives CDR1 ENHRY, CDR2 SYGVKD. The CDR3 reads CAITPGQGLVANEQFF. The CDR3 bases are TGTGCCATTACTCCGGGACAGGGTCTTGTTGCCAATGAGCAGTTCTTC.

V is TRBV30 and J is TRBJ1-1; D is perhaps TRBD1 (6 bases). The germline V and J ends were trimmed by 5 bases and 3 bases, with 16 bases remaining between them. Germline V gene lookup returns CDR1 GTSNPN and CDR2 SVGIG (reference sequence). The CDR3 covers 14 residues. CDR3 nucleotides: TGTGCCTGGTCTACAGGGTCGGTCTACACTGAAGCTTTCTTT. Residues: CAWSTGSVYTEAFF.

This chain links TRBV5-4 with TRBJ1-1; 7 positions match TRBD1. CDR3 length: 15 amino acids. Germline CDR1 and CDR2: SGHNT and YYREEE (reference sequence). V lost 4 bases and J lost 4; bases outside the gene matches: 10. In DNA form, the CDR3 reads TGTGCCAGCAGCCCCAGGGACAGTCGCGTCACTGAAGCTTTCTTT. Protein: CASSPRDSRVTEAFF.

The V call is TRBV18, the J call TRBJ1-1; TRBD1 might be the D (5 bases). Germline V gene sequence: CDR1 KGHSH, CDR2 LQKENI. V lost 6 bases to trimming and J lost 4 bases, with 12 bases between them. This CDR3 region has 13 residues. The DNA of the CDR3 is TGTGCCAGCTCGGAAGCGGGGGGCACTGAAGCTTTCTTT. It specifies CASSEAGGTEAFF.

The CDR3 nucleotides read TGTGCCAGCAGAACAACCTCGGGACAGGGTATGGGCACAGATACGCAGTATTTT. The encoded protein is CASRTTSGQGMGTDTQYF. This sequence joins TRBV11-3 and TRBJ2-3, with 9 bases matching TRBD1. The CDR3 contains 18 residues. Losses at the gene ends were 6 bases for V and 1 base for J; bases not matched to a gene: 14. Germline lookup yields CDR1 SGHNT and CDR2 YENEEA. Full variable domain (missing parts from reference TRBV11-3 and TRBJ2-3): EAGVVQSPRYKIIEKKQPVAFWCNPISGHNTLYWYLQNLGQGPELLIRYENEEAVDDSQLPKDRFSAERLKGVDSTLKIQPAELGDSAVYLCASRTTSGQGMGTDTQYFGPGTRLTVL.

The chain links TRBV6-5 to TRBJ2-1; TRBD1 matches at 7 bases. CDR3 size: 14 residues. The germline V gene encodes CDR1 MNHEY and CDR2 SVGAGI. J gave up 3 bases and V 4 bases, and 3 bases lay outside the gene matches. CDR3 amino acids: CASSSRTGYNEQFF. The CDR3, as DNA: TGTGCCAGCAGTTCGCGGACAGGCTACAATGAGCAGTTCTTC.

V usage is TRBV4-1 and J usage is TRBJ2-1, with D perhaps matching TRBD2 (6 bases). The V gene's germline CDR1 is MGHRA and CDR2 YSYEKL. The CDR3 length is 14 residues. V was clipped by 5 bases and J by 9 bases, with 17 bases between them. The CDR3: CASSNRGLIGEQFF. CDR3 in DNA: TGCGCCAGCAGCAACCGGGGACTTATCGGTGAGCAGTTCTTC.

The chain recombines TRBV6-2 or TRBV6-3 with TRBJ2-1, with TRBD2 as a possible D gene (6 bases). Germline values: CDR1 MNHEY, CDR2 SVGEGT. V lost 4 bases to trimming and J lost 0 bases, with 10 bases between them. This CDR3 region has 15 residues. CDR3 DNA sequence: TGTGCCAGCAGTTTTGGGAGGTTCTCCTACAATGAGCAGTTCTTC. It is translated as CASSFGRFSYNEQFF.

The chain combines TRBV4-3 with TRBJ1-2; 9 bases agree with TRBD1. Germline V gives CDR1 LGHNA, CDR2 YSLEER. This CDR3 is 15 amino acids long. Unmatched junction bases numbered 8, after V lost 2 bases and J lost 7 bases. The CDR3 bases are TGCGCCAGCAGCCAAAGGACAGGGGCGTTATTTGGCTACACCTTC. Its protein is CASSQRTGALFGYTF.

V is TRBV6-1 and J is TRBJ1-4; no definite D call. The V and J ends lost 2 bases and 8 bases respectively, with 15 bases between them. The CDR3 consists of 15 residues. In germline, CDR1 is MNHNS, CDR2 SASEGT. The CDR3 region is CASSESAIGREKLFF. The CDR3 nucleotides read TGTGCCAGCAGTGAATCGGCCATTGGGAGGGAAAAACTGTTTTTT.